This T cell receptor beta chain was identified during a study of response to subunit inactivated influenza vaccine. The sample holds many counts of this clonotype. Its target is not known. The study, taken as a whole, reports: After each seasonal influenza vaccination, few new T cells are recruited, the authors suggested.

TCRdb re-derived calls from the RT-PCR reads in MiXCR, one entry per CDR3 protein. Of about half a million distinct CDR3 sequences in the sample, approximately 11% were seen once. Germline values: CDR1 SQVTM, CDR2 ANQGSEA. J gave up 6 bases and V 2 bases, and 8 bases lay outside the gene matches. The CDR3 spans 16 residues. The material sequenced was PBMCs from blood, taken roughly 6 weeks after vaccination. The receptor was isolated from a man aged 50 to 60 who received an inactivated influenza vaccine. V and J are TRBV29-1 and TRBJ2-2; 11 nucleotides line up with TRBD2. The CDR3 nucleotides are TGCAGCGTTGAAACCCTAGCGGGAGGAATCGCCGGGGAGCTGTTTTTT. Its protein product is CSVETLAGGIAGELFF.